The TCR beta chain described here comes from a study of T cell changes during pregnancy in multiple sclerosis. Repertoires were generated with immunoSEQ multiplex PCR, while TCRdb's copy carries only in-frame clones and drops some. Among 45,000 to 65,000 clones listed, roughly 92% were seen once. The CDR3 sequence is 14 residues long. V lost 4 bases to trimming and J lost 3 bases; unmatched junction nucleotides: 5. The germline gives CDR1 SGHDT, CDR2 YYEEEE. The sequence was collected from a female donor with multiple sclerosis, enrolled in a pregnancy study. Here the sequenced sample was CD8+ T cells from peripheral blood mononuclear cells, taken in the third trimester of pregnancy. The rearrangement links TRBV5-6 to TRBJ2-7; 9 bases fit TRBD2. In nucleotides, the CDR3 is TGTGCCAGCAGCCCCGGGACTAGCATCTACGAGCAGTACTTC. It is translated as CASSPGTSIYEQYF.